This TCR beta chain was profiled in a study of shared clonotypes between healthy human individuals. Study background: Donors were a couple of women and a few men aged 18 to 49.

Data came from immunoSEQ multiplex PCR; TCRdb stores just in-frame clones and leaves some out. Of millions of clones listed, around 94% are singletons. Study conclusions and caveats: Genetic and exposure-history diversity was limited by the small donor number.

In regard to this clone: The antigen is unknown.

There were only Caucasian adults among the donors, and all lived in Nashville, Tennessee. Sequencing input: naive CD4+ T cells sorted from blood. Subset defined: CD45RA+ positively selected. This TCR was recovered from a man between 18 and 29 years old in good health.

The CDR3 nucleotides are TGTGCCAGTAGCATGAGGGAAGATACGCAGTATTTT. Amino acids: CASSMREDTQYF. V usage is TRBV19 and J usage is TRBJ2-3; TRBD2 might be the D (5 bases). This CDR3 comprises 12 residues. Trimming took off 6 bases at V and 5 bases at J, with 9 bases between the two ends. Germline CDR1 and CDR2: LNHDA and SQIVND (reference sequence).